The entry that follows covers one TCR beta chain sequence. Its antigen is unidentified. The ends lost 7 bases at V and 2 bases at J; junction bases unmatched: 4. The CDR3 is 13 amino acids. The germline gives CDR1 SQVTM, CDR2 ANQGSEA. This sample stems from a study of cytomegalovirus exposure and HLA in healthy donors. Broader study findings: A few chains tied to CMV proved CMV antigen-specific in vitro. Certain indistinguishable V segments, among them TRBV6-2 and TRBV6-3, were excluded. There were 164 TCR beta chains listed as cytomegalovirus-associated.

The PCR had 60 Vbeta and 13 Jbeta primers. Measured with immunoSEQ multiplex PCR; TCRdb has only the in-frame clones, and not every one. The data hold some 91,000 clones, with 78% observed a single time. Sequenced material: PBMCs. V and J are TRBV29-1 and TRBJ2-3; TRBD1 matches 9 bases. The sequence derives from a woman aged 60-75 years in good health and CMV-seronegative. The CDR3 protein is CSAGTGTTDTQYF. DNA for the CDR3: TGCAGCGCTGGGACAGGGACCACAGATACGCAGTATTTT.